Listed below are T cell receptor beta chains from one sample, sequenced in a study of blood T cells in healthy people across ages. TCRdb called the 5' RACE reads again in MiXCR, with one record for every CDR3 protein. The sample has 650,000 to 1,000,000 distinct CDR3 sequences; roughly 40% are singletons. The sequenced sample was blood. The receptors derive from a man younger than 30 in good health. The conserved cysteine and the conserved F or W are not part of the CDR3 here.

V gene	J gene	CDR3 protein
TRBV12-3/TRBV12-4	TRBJ1-2	ASRPGADGYT
TRBV6-5	NA	ASQAPGQGAYEQY
TRBV7-2	NA	ASTKSGGMGSYNEQY
TRBV20-1	TRBJ2-7	SASSLAGEWDEQY
TRBV28	TRBJ2-3	ASSGAGSDTQY
TRBV3-1	TRBJ1-4	ASSRDRGPEKLF
TRBV29-1	TRBJ2-4	SVLTRVENIQY
TRBV25-1	TRBJ2-3	ASEEVDGSDTQY
TRBV12-3/TRBV12-4	TRBJ1-1	ASSLSGTNTEAF
TRBV20-1	TRBJ2-3	STSSGTQTDTQY
TRBV1	TRBJ2-1	TQAGLSSYNEQF
TRBV28	TRBJ1-4	ASRQTDLEGEKLF
TRBV6-2/TRBV6-3	TRBJ1-5	ASSYPFGGVSNQPQH
TRBV19	TRBJ1-1	ASSNRDLGRDTEAF
TRBV4-1	TRBJ1-2	ASSYEQGIDYGYT
TRBV5-5	TRBJ1-4	ASSYKLEKLF